This T cell receptor (beta chain) was retrieved from a study of monozygotic twins with inflammatory bowel disease. General study findings and limits: TCRbeta diversity (inverse Simpson) was lower in IBD patients than in healthy co-twins. None of the different T cell subtypes could be distinguished from one another.

CDR1 and CDR2 (germline): SEHNR, FQNEAQ (reference sequence). The CDR3 contains 17 residues. Per individual sample, eight separate reactions were used to make cDNA. Amplification used two nested PCRs: approximately 16 cycles, then around 9 cycles, on TCRalpha/TCRbeta cDNA. TCRdb processed the 5' RACE reads again and assigns one entry to each CDR3 protein, with no DNA. This sample's table has fewer than 200,000 distinct CDR3 sequences. As concerns this clonotype: The antigen is not known.

The chain carries TRBV7-9 and TRBJ2-2. The sequence came from a human donor with ulcerative colitis or Crohn's disease, or a healthy co-twin of an affected twin (not recorded which). Sequenced input: blood. The CDR3 is CASSLDFGSTNTGELFF.